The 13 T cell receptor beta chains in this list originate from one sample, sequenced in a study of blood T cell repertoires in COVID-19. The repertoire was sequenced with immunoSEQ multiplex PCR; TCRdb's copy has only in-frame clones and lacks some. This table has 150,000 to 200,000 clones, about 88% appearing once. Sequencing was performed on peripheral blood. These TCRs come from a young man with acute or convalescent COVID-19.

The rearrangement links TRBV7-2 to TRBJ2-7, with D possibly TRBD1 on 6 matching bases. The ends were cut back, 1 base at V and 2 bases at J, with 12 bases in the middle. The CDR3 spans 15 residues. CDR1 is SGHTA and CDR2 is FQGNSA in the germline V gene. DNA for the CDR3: TGTGCCAGCAGCTTAGGTGTCGGACAGCCCTACGAGCAGTACGTC. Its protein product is CASSLGVGQPYEQYV.

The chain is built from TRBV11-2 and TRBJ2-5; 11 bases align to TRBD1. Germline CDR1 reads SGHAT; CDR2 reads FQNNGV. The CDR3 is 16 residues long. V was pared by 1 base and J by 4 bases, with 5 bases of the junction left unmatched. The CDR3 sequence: CASSLGTGGGRETQYF. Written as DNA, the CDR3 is TGTGCCAGCAGCTTAGGGACAGGGGGCGGTCGAGAGACCCAGTACTTC.

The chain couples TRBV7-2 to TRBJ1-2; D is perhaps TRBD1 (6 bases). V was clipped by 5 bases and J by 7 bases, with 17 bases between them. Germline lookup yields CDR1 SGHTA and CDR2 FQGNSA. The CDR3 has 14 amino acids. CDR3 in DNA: TGTGCCAGCAGCCACCGACAGGCTGGGGGTGGCTACACCTTC. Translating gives CASSHRQAGGGYTF. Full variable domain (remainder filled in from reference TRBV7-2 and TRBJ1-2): GAGVSQSPSNKVTEKGKDVELRCDPISGHTALYWYRQSLGQGLEFLIYFQGNSAPDKSGLPSDRFSAERTGGSVSTLTIQRTQQEDSAVYLCASSHRQAGGGYTFGSGTRLTVV.

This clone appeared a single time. CDR3 in DNA: TGTGCCAGCAACTCCGGGACAGGGGATCAGCCCCAGCATTTT. Its protein product is CASNSGTGDQPQHF. This chain uses TRBV6-6 with TRBJ1-5, with 10 positions matching TRBD1. Germline V gene sequence: CDR1 MNHNY, CDR2 SVGAGI (reference sequence). V lost 7 bases and J lost 5; bases outside the gene matches: 5. This CDR3 comprises 14 residues.

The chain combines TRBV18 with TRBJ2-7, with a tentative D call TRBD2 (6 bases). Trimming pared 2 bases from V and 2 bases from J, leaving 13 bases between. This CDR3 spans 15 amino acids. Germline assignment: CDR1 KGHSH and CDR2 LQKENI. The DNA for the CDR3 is TGTGCCAGCTCACCATCTGGGGGGTTAACCTACGAGCAGTACTTC. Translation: CASSPSGGLTYEQYF.

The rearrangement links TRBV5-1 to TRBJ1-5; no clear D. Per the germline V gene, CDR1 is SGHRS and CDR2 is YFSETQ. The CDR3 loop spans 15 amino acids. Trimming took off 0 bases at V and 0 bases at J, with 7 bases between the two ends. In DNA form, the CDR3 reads TGCGCCAGCAGCTTGGGTCAGGATAGCAATCAGCCCCAGCATTTT. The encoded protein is CASSLGQDSNQPQHF. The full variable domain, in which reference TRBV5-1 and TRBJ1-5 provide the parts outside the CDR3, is KAGVTQTPRYLIKTRGQQVTLSCSPISGHRSVSWYQQTPGQGLQFLFEYFSETQRNKGNFPGRFSGRQFSNSRSEMNVSTLELGDSALYLCASSLGQDSNQPQHFGDGTRLSIL.

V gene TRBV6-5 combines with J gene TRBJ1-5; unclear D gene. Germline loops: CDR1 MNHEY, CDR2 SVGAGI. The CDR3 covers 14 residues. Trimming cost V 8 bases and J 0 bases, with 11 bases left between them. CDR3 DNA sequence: TGTGCCAGCGGCCCAGGTTATAGCAATCAGCCCCAGCATTTT. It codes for CASGPGYSNQPQHF.

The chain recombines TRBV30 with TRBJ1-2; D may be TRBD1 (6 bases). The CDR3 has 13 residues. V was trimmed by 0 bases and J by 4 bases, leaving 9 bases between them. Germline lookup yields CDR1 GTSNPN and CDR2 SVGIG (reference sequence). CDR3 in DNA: TGTGCCTGGAGTGTCCAGGGGCCCTATGGCTACACCTTC. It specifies CAWSVQGPYGYTF.

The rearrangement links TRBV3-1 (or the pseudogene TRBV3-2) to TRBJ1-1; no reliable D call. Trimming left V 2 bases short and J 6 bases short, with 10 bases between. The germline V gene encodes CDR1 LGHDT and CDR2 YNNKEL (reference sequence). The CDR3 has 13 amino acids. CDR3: CASSQTGYAEAFF. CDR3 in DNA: TGTGCCAGCAGCCAAACGGGGTACGCTGAAGCTTTCTTT.

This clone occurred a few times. The CDR3 coding sequence is TGTGCCAGCAGTTCTAGCGGGGGGGCAGATACGCAGTATTTT. Amino acid sequence: CASSSSGGADTQYF. The chain employs TRBV6-2 or TRBV6-3 and TRBJ2-3, with 12 bases aligning to TRBD2. This CDR3 comprises 14 residues. Germline values: CDR1 MNHEY, CDR2 SVGEGT. Losses at the gene ends were 4 bases for V and 4 bases for J; bases not matched to a gene: 0.

The CDR3 here is CASSIEGRGNTEAFF. In DNA form, the CDR3 reads TGTGCCAGTAGTATAGAGGGCAGGGGGAACACTGAAGCTTTCTTT. This sequence joins TRBV19 and TRBJ1-1; D perhaps matches TRBD1 (6 bases). This CDR3 has 15 amino acids. Trimming cost V 0 bases and J 1 base, with 9 bases left between them. Germline CDR1 reads LNHDA; CDR2 reads SQIVND (reference sequence). Supplemented by reference TRBV19 and TRBJ1-1, the full variable domain reads DGGITQSPKYLFRKEGQNVTLSCEQNLNHDAMYWYRQDPGQGLRLIYYSQIVNDFQKGDIAEGYSVSREKKESFPLTVTSAQKNPTAFYLCASSIEGRGNTEAFFGQGTRLTVV.

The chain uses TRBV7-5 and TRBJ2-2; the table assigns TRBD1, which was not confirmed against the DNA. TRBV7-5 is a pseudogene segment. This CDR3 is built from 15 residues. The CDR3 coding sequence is TGTGTCAGAAGCTTAGTACAGGAGAACACCGGGGAGCTGTTTTTT. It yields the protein CVRSLVQENTGELFF.

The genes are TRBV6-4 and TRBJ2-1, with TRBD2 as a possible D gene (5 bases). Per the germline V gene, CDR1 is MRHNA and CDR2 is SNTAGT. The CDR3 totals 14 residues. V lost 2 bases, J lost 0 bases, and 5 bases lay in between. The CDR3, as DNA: TGTGCCAGCAGTGACGGGAGCTCCTACAATGAGCAGTTCTTC. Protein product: CASSDGSSYNEQFF.